This T cell receptor beta chain appears in the sequencing data of a study of blood T cell repertoires in COVID-19. Study as a whole: T cells, B-cell-depleted T cells, or PBMCs provided the cDNA or gDNA that served as material.

The CDR3 totals 16 residues. Trimming took 1 base from V and 4 from J; bases not matched to a gene: 3. The germline V gene encodes CDR1 SEHNR and CDR2 FQNEAQ (reference sequence). Method: immunoSEQ multiplex PCR; TCRdb's copy keeps in-frame clones and lacks some. The sample holds 300,000 to 400,000 clones, less than 85% seen once. The receptor was derived from a woman in her twenties or thirties who had been exposed to COVID-19. Material: PBMCs or T cells enriched from blood (not recorded which). The V call is TRBV7-9, the J call TRBJ2-3; 12 positions match TRBD2. The CDR3 nucleotides are TGTGCCAGCAGCTTAGGACTAGCGGGGGCAGCAGATACGCAGTATTTT. This encodes CASSLGLAGAADTQYF.